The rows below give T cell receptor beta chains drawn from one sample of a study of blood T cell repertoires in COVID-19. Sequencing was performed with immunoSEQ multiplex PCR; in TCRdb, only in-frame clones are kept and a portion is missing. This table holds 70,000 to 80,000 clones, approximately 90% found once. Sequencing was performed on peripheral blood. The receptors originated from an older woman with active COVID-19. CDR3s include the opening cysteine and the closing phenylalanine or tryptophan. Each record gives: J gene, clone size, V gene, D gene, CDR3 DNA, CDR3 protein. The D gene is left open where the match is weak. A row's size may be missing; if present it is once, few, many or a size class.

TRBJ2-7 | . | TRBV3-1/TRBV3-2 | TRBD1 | TGTGCCAGCAGCCAGAGAATAGGGACAGTGGAACCCGAGCAGTACTTC | CASSQRIGTVEPEQYF
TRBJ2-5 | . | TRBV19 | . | TGTGCCAGTAGTATTCCGTCCGGAGAGACCCAGTACTTC | CASSIPSGETQYF
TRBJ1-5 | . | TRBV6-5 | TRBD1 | TGTGCCAGCAAAATTGGGACAGGGGGCAATCAGCCCCAGCATTTT | CASKIGTGGNQPQHF
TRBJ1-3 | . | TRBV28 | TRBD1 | TGTGCCAGCAGTCCGAGGACAGGGACTGGAAACACCATATATTTT | CASSPRTGTGNTIYF
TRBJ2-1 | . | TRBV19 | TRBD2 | TGTGCCAGTAGTCCGAGGACTAGCGGGAGGGCGGCCTACAATGAGCAGTTCTTC | CASSPRTSGRAAYNEQFF
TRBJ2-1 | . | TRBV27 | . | TGTGCCAGCAGTTCTCTAAACAGGGTGCATGAGCAGTTCTTC | CASSSLNRVHEQFF
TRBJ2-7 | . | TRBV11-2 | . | TGTGCCAGCAGCTTAACTCGCAACCACGAGCAGTACTTC | CASSLTRNHEQYF
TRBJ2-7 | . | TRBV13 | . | TGTGCCAGCAGCTTACGGAGGAACGAGCAGTACTTC | CASSLRRNEQYF
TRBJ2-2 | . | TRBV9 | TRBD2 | TGTGCCAGCAGCGTAACTAGCGCCGGGGAGCTGTTTTTT | CASSVTSAGELFF
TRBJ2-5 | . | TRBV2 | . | TGTGCCAGCAGGGGCTTGGGAGAGACCCAGTACTTC | CASRGLGETQYF
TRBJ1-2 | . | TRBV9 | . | TGTGCCAGCAGCCCCCAAGGGGTTTCTGGGCGGTACTATGGCTACACCTTC | CASSPQGVSGRYYGYTF
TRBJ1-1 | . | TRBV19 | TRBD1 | TGTGCCAGTAGTCGACCCTCCCAGGGGGACACTGAAGCTTTCTTT | CASSRPSQGDTEAFF
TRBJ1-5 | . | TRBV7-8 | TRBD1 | TGTGCCAGCAGCTTATCCGGACAGGGGGCACGGCAGCCCCAGCATTTT | CASSLSGQGARQPQHF
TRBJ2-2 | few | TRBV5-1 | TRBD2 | TGCGCCAGCAGCTTTCGAGCAGCGGGGGACACCGGGGAGCTGTTTTTT | CASSFRAAGDTGELFF
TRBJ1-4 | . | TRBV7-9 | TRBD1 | TGTGCCAGCAGCCCTAACAGGGGAACTGAAAAACTGTTTTTT | CASSPNRGTEKLFF
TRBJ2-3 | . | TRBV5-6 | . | TGTGCCAGCAGCGAGTGGGACTTCCTTGGAGGTACGCAGTATTTT | CASSEWDFLGGTQYF
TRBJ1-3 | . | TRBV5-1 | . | TGCGCCAGCAGTGAGAACTCTGGAAACACCATATATTTT | CASSENSGNTIYF
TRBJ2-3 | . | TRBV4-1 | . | TGCGCCAGCAGCCAAGATCGCCGAAGGACAGTCACAGATACGCAGTATTTT | CASSQDRRRTVTDTQYF
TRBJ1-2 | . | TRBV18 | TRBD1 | TGTGCCAGCTCACTAAAACCTAAAGGGACAGGGGCCGGCGGCTACACCTTC | CASSLKPKGTGAGGYTF
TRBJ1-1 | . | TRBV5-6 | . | TGTGCCAGCAGCTTGGCTGGGGGCAACACTGAAGCTTTCTTT | CASSLAGGNTEAFF
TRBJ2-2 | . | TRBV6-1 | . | TGTGCCAGCAGTGAAAGGCAGGGCTTCTCCGGGGAGCTGTTTTTT | CASSERQGFSGELFF
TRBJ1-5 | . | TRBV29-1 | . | TGCAGCGTTGCAGCGAGTTCTTGGCAGCCCCAGCATTTT | CSVAASSWQPQHF
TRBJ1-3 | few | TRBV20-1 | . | TGCAGTGCTAGTACAGGAAACACCATATATTTT | CSASTGNTIYF
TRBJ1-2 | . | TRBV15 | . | TGTGCCACCAGCAGGGGCTGGGACTATGGCTACACCTTC | CATSRGWDYGYTF
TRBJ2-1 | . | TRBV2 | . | TGTGCCAGCAGTGTGACCGGGAGCTCCTACAATGAGCAGTTCTTC | CASSVTGSSYNEQFF
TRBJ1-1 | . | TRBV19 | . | TGTGCCAGTAGTGGCGTGGAGGGCGCTGAAGCTTTCTTT | CASSGVEGAEAFF
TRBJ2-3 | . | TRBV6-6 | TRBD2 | TGTGCCAGCAGTTACTCGACTAGCGGGAGCAGAGATACGCAGTATTTT | CASSYSTSGSRDTQYF
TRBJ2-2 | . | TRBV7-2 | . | TGTGCCAGCAGCCCATCCCTAGCGAACACCGGGGAGCTGTTTTTT | CASSPSLANTGELFF
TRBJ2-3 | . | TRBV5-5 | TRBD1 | TGTGCCAGCACCCGGGACAGAGCCACAGATACGCAGTATTTT | CASTRDRATDTQYF
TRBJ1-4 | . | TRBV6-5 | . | TGTGCCAGCCAAGAGAGCTCTGGTGAAAAACTGTTTTTT | CASQESSGEKLFF
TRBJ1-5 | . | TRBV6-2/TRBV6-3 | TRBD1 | TGTGCCAGCAGTCCCCCCCGGACAGGGGGCAGTCAGCCCCAGCATTTT | CASSPPRTGGSQPQHF
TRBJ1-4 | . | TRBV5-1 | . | TGCGCCAGCAGCTTGACAGGTCCGGGGGCTAATGAAAAACTGTTTTTT | CASSLTGPGANEKLFF
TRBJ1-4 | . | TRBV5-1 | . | TGCGCCAGCAGCTTGGGGGGCAGGGTGGATGAAAAACTGTTTTTT | CASSLGGRVDEKLFF
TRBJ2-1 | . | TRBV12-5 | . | TGTGCTAGTGGCCACAATAACAGGAATGAGCAGTTCTTC | CASGHNNRNEQFF
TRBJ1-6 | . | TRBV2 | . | TGTGCCAGTCTAGGGGTCAGAAGTTCACCCCTCCACTTT | CASLGVRSSPLHF
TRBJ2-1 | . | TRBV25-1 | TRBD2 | TGTGCCAGCAGTGGGACTAGCGGGAGATCCTACAATGAGCAGTTCTTC | CASSGTSGRSYNEQFF
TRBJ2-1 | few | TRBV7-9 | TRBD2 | TGTGCCAGCAGCTTCGGACTAGGGGTCTACAATGAGCAGTTCTTC | CASSFGLGVYNEQFF
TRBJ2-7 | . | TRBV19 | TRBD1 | TGTGCCAGTAGTATACGGACAGGGGTTACCTACGAGCAGTACTTC | CASSIRTGVTYEQYF
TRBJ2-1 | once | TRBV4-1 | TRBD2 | TGCGCCAGCAGCCAGAGGACTAGCGCAGAGGAGGAGCAGTTCTTC | CASSQRTSAEEEQFF
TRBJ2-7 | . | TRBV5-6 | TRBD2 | TGTGCCAGCAGCACCGCGACTAGCGGGAAATACGAGCAGTACTTC | CASSTATSGKYEQYF
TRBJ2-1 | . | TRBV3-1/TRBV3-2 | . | TGTGCCAGCAGCCAAGAAAGGCCTGGGGCCAATGAGCAGTTCTTC | CASSQERPGANEQFF
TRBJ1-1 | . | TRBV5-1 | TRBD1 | TGCGCCAGCAGCTTGACCCCCGGGACAGGGTTGTCAGTGAACACTGAAGCTTTCTTT | CASSLTPGTGLSVNTEAFF
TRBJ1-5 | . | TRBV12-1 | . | TGTGCCAGCAGCCGTTACGACGGGACAGGGGTCAATCAGCCCCAGCATTTT | CASSRYDGTGVNQPQHF
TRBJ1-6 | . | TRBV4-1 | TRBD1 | TGCGCCAGCAGCCATAGGGACAGGAGCTCCTATAATTCACCCCTCCACTTT | CASSHRDRSSYNSPLHF
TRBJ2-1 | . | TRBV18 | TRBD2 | TGTGCCAGCTCACCGGGACTAGCGGGAGAGGGTGAGCAGTTCTTC | CASSPGLAGEGEQFF
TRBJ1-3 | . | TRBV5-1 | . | TGCGCCAGCAGCTTTGACAAAACCCGAAACACCATATATTTT | CASSFDKTRNTIYF
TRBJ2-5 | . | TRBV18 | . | TGTGCCAGCTCACCCGGGGTCCAAGAGACCCAGTACTTC | CASSPGVQETQYF
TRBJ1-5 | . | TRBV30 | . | TGTGCCTGGACAGTGACAGGAAGAAATCAGCCCCAGCATTTT | CAWTVTGRNQPQHF
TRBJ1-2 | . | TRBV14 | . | TGTGCCAGCAGCCAAGATCAACGGAACTATGGCTACACCTTC | CASSQDQRNYGYTF
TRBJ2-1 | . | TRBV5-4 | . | TGTGCCAGCAGCTTGGTTCGGGGGACCTACAATGAGCAGTTCTTC | CASSLVRGTYNEQFF
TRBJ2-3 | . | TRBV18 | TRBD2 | TGTGCCAGCTCATCGAGAGCGGGAGGGGGCACAGATACGCAGTATTTT | CASSSRAGGGTDTQYF
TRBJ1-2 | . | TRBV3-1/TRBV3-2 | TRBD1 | TGTGCCAGCAGCCCACTTAGGACAGGGAATGGCTACACCTTC | CASSPLRTGNGYTF
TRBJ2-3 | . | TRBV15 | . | TGTGCCACCAGCAGAGATGCTTACTACACAGATACGCAGTATTTT | CATSRDAYYTDTQYF
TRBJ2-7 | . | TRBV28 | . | TGTGCCAGCAGTTTCAGCAGGGGCCGATACGAGCAGTACTTC | CASSFSRGRYEQYF
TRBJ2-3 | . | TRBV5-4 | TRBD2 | TGTGCCAGCAGCCTTAGCGGGGCAAGCACAGATACGCAGTATTTT | CASSLSGASTDTQYF
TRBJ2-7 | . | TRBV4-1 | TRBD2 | TGCGCCAGCAGCCAAGATTTGCGGGAGCACTCCTACGAGCAGTACTTC | CASSQDLREHSYEQYF